One T cell receptor (beta chain) is described in this entry. Its antigen is unidentified. This sample was taken from a study of radiation and T cells in renal cell carcinoma. Regarding the study as a whole: From baseline, blood top tumor clonotypes peaked at 2 weeks post-radiation. Without pretreatment biopsies, baseline tumor clonotype presence was undetermined.

Trimming at V came to 5 bases and at J to 6 bases, leaving 9 bases not matched to a gene. CDR1 and CDR2 from the germline V gene are SGHRS and YFSETQ. This CDR3 is built from 14 residues. The assay was immunoSEQ multiplex PCR, and TCRdb's table has in-frame clones only and misses some. The data contain approximately 75,000 clones, roughly 82% of them singletons. Noted time point: blood 2 weeks post-SBRT. Treatment: 15 Gy SBRT to primary tumor, nephrectomy 4 weeks later. After SBRT, blood was collected at 2 and 4 weeks, plus baseline. Clear cell pathology was present in this patient's renal cell carcinoma.

The chain has TRBV5-1 and TRBJ1-2, with TRBD1 matching over 8 bases. Sequences were derived from blood, sampled from a patient whose treatment included radiotherapy and nephrectomy. The receptor was derived from a man in his sixties with renal cell carcinoma. CDR3 sequence reads: CASRGEGQVNGYTF. The CDR3 DNA is TGCGCCAGCAGAGGCGAGGGACAGGTCAATGGCTACACCTTC.